Listed here are 25 T cell receptor beta chains from one sample, sequenced in a study of response to subunit inactivated influenza vaccine. From the RT-PCR reads, TCRdb called clonotypes with MiXCR, one entry per CDR3 protein. The repertoire holds about 540,000 distinct CDR3 sequences, with around 21% as singletons. A further study also used this sample, focusing on T cells expressing NK-cell markers. This second study says: For TCR beta, cDNA was produced by 5'RACE template switching with UMIs.

The sequences come from CD4+ T cells sorted from PBMCs, collected approximately 12 days after vaccination. The origin of the receptors is a man aged 45-60 years who received an inactivated influenza vaccine.

The chain carries TRBV6-4 and TRBJ1-5; TRBD1 agrees at 7 bases. The J segment lost 6 bases and the V segment lost 6 bases, leaving 5 bases of the junction unmatched. The germline V gene encodes CDR1 MRHNA and CDR2 SNTAGT. The CDR3 covers 13 residues. DNA for the CDR3: TGTGCCAGCAGCGAGACAGGGCTTCAGCCCCAGCATTTT. This encodes CASSETGLQPQHF.

This clonotype has a handful of counts. The chain employs TRBV28 and TRBJ1-1; D is unresolved. Between the trimmed V and J ends, which lost 5 bases and 7 bases, there was a span of 17 bases. CDR1 and CDR2 (germline): MDHEN, SYDVKM. The CDR3 is 14 amino acids. DNA of the CDR3: TGTGCCAGCAGTCTTACTGTACGTCGAGGTGAAGCTTTCTTT. Protein sequence: CASSLTVRRGEAFF.

The chain couples TRBV20-1 to TRBJ2-1, with TRBD2 matching over 10 bases. The CDR3 spans 15 residues. The V gene's germline CDR1 is DFQATT and CDR2 SNEGSKA (reference sequence). The J segment lost 4 bases and the V segment lost 8 bases, leaving 11 bases of the junction unmatched. The chain's CDR3 is CSLTNSGGRYNEQFF. The CDR3 DNA sequence: TGCAGTCTTACAAATAGCGGGGGGCGGTACAATGAGCAGTTCTTC.

This rearrangement joins TRBV29-1 to TRBJ2-7; TRBD2 agrees at 7 bases. J lost 7 bases, V lost 7 bases, and 16 bases had no gene match. CDR1 and CDR2 (germline): SQVTM, ANQGSEA. The CDR3 totals 14 residues. CDR3 residues: CSAQEMLAAGEQYF. The CDR3 bases are TGCAGCGCCCAAGAGATGCTAGCGGCGGGGGAGCAGTACTTC.

For this clonotype: The junction and the germline gene differ at one end; a read error may be behind it. J is TRBJ2-3 and V is TRBV4-3, with 9 bases matching TRBD2. The germline V gene has CDR1 LGHNA and CDR2 YSLEER. The CDR3 has 15 residues. The CDR3 protein is CASSQISGSKDTQYF. The CDR3 DNA follows: TGCGCCAGCAGCCAGATTAGCGGGAGCAAAGATACGCAGTATTTT.

This clonotype was found a few times. The chain employs TRBV5-1 and TRBJ1-1; 8 positions match TRBD1. The germline gives CDR1 SGHRS, CDR2 YFSETQ. The CDR3 totals 15 residues. The junction had 8 bases not matched to a gene; V was cut back by 2 bases and J by 5 bases. The CDR3 spells CASSFQGALGTEAFF. For the CDR3, the DNA is TGCGCCAGCAGCTTTCAGGGGGCCCTGGGGACTGAAGCTTTCTTT.

This clonotype came up a few times. The chain combines TRBV3-1 with TRBJ1-6, with TRBD1 matching over 7 bases. CDR3 length equals 14 residues. V trimming: 3 bases; J trimming: 7 bases; junction bases outside the gene matches: 3. Germline CDR1 LGHDT, CDR2 YNNKEL (reference sequence). CDR3 in amino acids: CASSHGTENSPLHF. DNA for the CDR3: TGTGCCAGCAGCCATGGGACAGAGAATTCACCCCTCCACTTT.

In this sample, this clonotype turned up a few times. The V call is TRBV5-6, the J call TRBJ2-7; D is ambiguous. The CDR3 spans 14 residues. CDR1 SGHDT and CDR2 YYEEEE come from the germline V gene. Deletions cut 0 bases from V and 1 base from J, with 8 bases between. The CDR3 DNA is TGTGCCAGCAGCTTGGATCCCCGATCCTACGAGCAGTACTTC. Translated: CASSLDPRSYEQYF.

This clonotype was observed a few times. This chain uses TRBV6-2 or TRBV6-3 with TRBJ2-3, with 7 bases matching TRBD2. CDR1 and CDR2 from the germline V gene are MNHEY and SVGEGT. The CDR3 runs to 14 residues. V lost 7 bases and J lost 3; bases outside the gene matches: 7. The CDR3 is CASKQRDWTDTQYF. The CDR3 region has the DNA TGTGCCAGCAAGCAGCGGGACTGGACAGATACGCAGTATTTT.

This clonotype was seen repeatedly, ten times or more. The chain links TRBV24-1 to TRBJ2-2, with 10 bases that match TRBD1. V was pared by 3 bases and J by 4 bases, with 7 bases of the junction left unmatched. CDR1 KGHDR and CDR2 SFDVKD come from the germline V gene. The CDR3 covers 17 residues. The CDR3 reads CATSDATGQGFTGELFF. The CDR3, as DNA: TGTGCCACCAGTGATGCCACGGGACAGGGGTTCACCGGGGAGCTGTTTTTT.

The rearrangement joins TRBV4-2 to TRBJ2-5; D not resolved. Germline V lookup: CDR1 LGHNA, CDR2 YNFKEQ. This CDR3 has 14 residues. Trimming took off 3 bases at V and 5 bases at J, with 13 bases between the two ends. The CDR3 here is CASSQESHGETQYF. Written as DNA, the CDR3 is TGTGCCAGCAGCCAGGAAAGTCACGGGGAGACCCAGTACTTC.

This clonotype was detected ten times or more. J is TRBJ1-3 and V is TRBV6-5; D ambiguous. CDR3 size: 12 residues. The V gene lost 8 bases and the J gene lost 0 bases, with 5 bases spanning the gap. Germline CDR1 and CDR2: MNHEY and SVGAGI. CDR3 region: CASRGSGNTIYF. CDR3 DNA sequence: TGTGCCAGCCGCGGCTCTGGAAACACCATATATTTT.

This rearrangement joins TRBV4-3 to TRBJ2-7, with 9 bases lining up with TRBD2. V was clipped by 0 bases and J by 4 bases; unmatched bases: 10. The CDR3 runs 17 residues. Per the germline V gene, CDR1 is LGHNA and CDR2 is YSLEER. Here the CDR3 DNA reads TGCGCCAGCAGCCAAGATCGCGGGGGGGCTGTGGTGTACGAGCAGTACTTC. The encoded protein is CASSQDRGGAVVYEQYF.

This clonotype was counted between two and nine times. The rearrangement joins TRBV7-9 to TRBJ2-7, with D possibly matching TRBD1 (8 bases). The CDR3 has 15 residues. V lost 6 bases and J lost 1, with 16 bases in between. Germline CDR1 is SEHNR and CDR2 is FQNEAQ (reference sequence). CDR3 DNA: TGTGCCAGCAGATCCGACAGGGGAGGGTCCTACGAGCAGTACTTC. This encodes CASRSDRGGSYEQYF.

This clonotype was seen a few times. The V call is TRBV15, the J call TRBJ2-5; 8 bases align to TRBD2. Trimming removed 0 bases from V and 5 bases from J; junction bases left unmatched: 5. The CDR3 loop spans 15 amino acids. CDR1 and CDR2 from the germline V gene are LNHNV and YYDKDF (reference sequence). The chain's CDR3 is CATSRDYGLAETQYF. The DNA of the CDR3 is TGTGCCACCAGCAGAGATTACGGACTAGCCGAGACCCAGTACTTC.

This clonotype was seen at least ten times. The chain is built from TRBV4-2 and TRBJ2-4, with D perhaps TRBD2 (7 bases). V lost 0 bases and J 3 bases, leaving 18 bases between the germline ends. CDR3 size: 18 residues. Germline V lookup: CDR1 LGHNA, CDR2 YNFKEQ. The CDR3 DNA follows: TGTGCCAGCAGCCAAGATGGGAAGGGGGGGATTGGCAAAAACATTCAGTACTTC. Its translation: CASSQDGKGGIGKNIQYF.

The chain is built from TRBV5-1 and TRBJ1-2; D ambiguous. The CDR3 is 13 amino acids. V was pared by 1 base and J by 3 bases, with 7 bases between. The germline gives CDR1 SGHRS, CDR2 YFSETQ. CDR3 sequence reads: CASSLIGDYGYTF. CDR3 bases: TGCGCCAGCAGCTTGATAGGAGACTATGGCTACACCTTC.

A few counts support this clonotype. The chain couples TRBV5-1 to TRBJ2-7, with TRBD1 identical over 10 bases. The V gene end was trimmed by 4 bases and the J gene end by 6 bases; junction bases not matched to a gene: 4. CDR3 length equals 13 residues. CDR1 is SGHRS, CDR2 YFSETQ, per germline. The DNA for the CDR3 is TGCGCCAGCAGCCCCTGGACAGGGGGCGAGCAGTACTTC. Translating it yields CASSPWTGGEQYF.

This clonotype was detected only a few times. This chain uses TRBV28 with TRBJ1-4; 8 bases are a match to TRBD1. J lost 5 bases, V lost 7 bases, and 12 bases had no gene match. The CDR3 runs 16 residues. Germline CDR1 and CDR2: MDHEN and SYDVKM. The CDR3 DNA follows: TGTGCCAGCAAACGTTACCAGGGGGCGGTAAATGAAAAACTGTTTTTT. This sequence encodes CASKRYQGAVNEKLFF.

This clonotype has only a few counts. DNA of the CDR3: TGTGCCAGCAGTTTGAACAGGCTGGTGCCTACCTACGAGCAGTACTTC. Translated: CASSLNRLVPTYEQYF. The rearrangement uses TRBV12-3 or TRBV12-4 and TRBJ2-7, with D maybe TRBD1 (5 bases). V lost 3 bases, J lost 2 bases, and 17 bases lay in between. The CDR3 is 16 residues long.

This chain joins TRBV7-8 and TRBJ2-1; TRBD2 matches 12 bases. The CDR3 length is 18 residues. Germline V gives CDR1 SGHVS, CDR2 FQNEAQ. Losses at the gene ends were 4 bases for V and 2 bases for J; bases not matched to a gene: 9. Here the CDR3 reads CASSYITGLAGTYNEQFF. The CDR3 bases are TGTGCCAGCAGCTATATAACCGGACTAGCGGGGACCTACAATGAGCAGTTCTTC.

J is TRBJ2-1 and V is TRBV7-9; 10 nucleotides agree with TRBD2. Unmatched junction bases numbered 7, after V lost 7 bases and J lost 7 bases. The CDR3 totals 14 residues. Germline CDR1 is SEHNR and CDR2 is FQNEAQ (reference sequence). The CDR3 coding sequence is TGTGCCAGCAACTCAGCGGGGGGGCCGAATGAGCAGTTCTTC. Its protein is CASNSAGGPNEQFF.

This clonotype showed up just a few times. The chain carries TRBV3-1 and TRBJ2-7, with 12 bases matching TRBD1. V shed 4 bases and J 6 bases; nucleotides not matched to a gene: 7. CDR3 size: 15 residues. Germline V CDR1 and CDR2: LGHDT, YNNKEL (reference sequence). The CDR3 protein is CASSRVGQGAFEQYF. The CDR3 DNA follows: TGTGCCAGCAGCCGGGTGGGACAGGGGGCTTTCGAGCAGTACTTC.

This clonotype showed up just a few times. The V and J genes are TRBV5-1 and TRBJ2-1; 7 nucleotides agree with TRBD2. Germline V gene sequence: CDR1 SGHRS, CDR2 YFSETQ. The length of the CDR3 is 13 residues. The V gene end was trimmed by 4 bases and the J gene end by 5 bases; junction bases not matched to a gene: 3. The CDR3 sequence is CASSLTSDNEQFF. CDR3 DNA: TGCGCCAGCAGCCTCACTAGCGACAATGAGCAGTTCTTC. The full variable domain, with the rest looked up from reference TRBV5-1 and TRBJ2-1, is KAGVTQTPRYLIKTRGQQVTLSCSPISGHRSVSWYQQTPGQGLQFLFEYFSETQRNKGNFPGRFSGRQFSNSRSEMNVSTLELGDSALYLCASSLTSDNEQFFGPGTRLTVL.

The rearrangement links TRBV25-1 to TRBJ2-3; 9 bases map to TRBD2. This CDR3 comprises 16 residues. Germline CDR1 is MGHDK and CDR2 is SYGVNS. V dropped 1 base and J dropped 4; count of bases not matched to a gene: 6. The CDR3 protein is CASSELQRGASDTQYF. CDR3 nucleotide sequence: TGTGCCAGCAGTGAATTACAGCGGGGGGCGTCAGATACGCAGTATTTT.